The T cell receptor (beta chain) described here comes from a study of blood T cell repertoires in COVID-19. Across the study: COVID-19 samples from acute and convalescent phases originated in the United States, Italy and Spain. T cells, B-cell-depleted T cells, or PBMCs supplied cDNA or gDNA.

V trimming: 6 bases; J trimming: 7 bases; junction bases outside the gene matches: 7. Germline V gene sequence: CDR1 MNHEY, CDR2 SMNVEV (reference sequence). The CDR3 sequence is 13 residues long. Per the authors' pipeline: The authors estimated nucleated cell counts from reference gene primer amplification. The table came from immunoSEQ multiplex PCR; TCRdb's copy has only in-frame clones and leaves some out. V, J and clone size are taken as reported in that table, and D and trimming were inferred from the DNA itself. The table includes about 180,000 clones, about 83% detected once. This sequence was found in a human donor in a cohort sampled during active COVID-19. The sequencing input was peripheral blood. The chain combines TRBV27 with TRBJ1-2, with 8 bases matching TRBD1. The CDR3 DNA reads TGTGCCAGCAGCCCGGACAGGGCGACTGGCTACACCTTC. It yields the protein CASSPDRATGYTF.